Shown below are 29 T cell receptor beta chains from a single sample sequenced in a study of identical twins. TCRdb called the 5' RACE reads again in MiXCR, with one record for every CDR3 protein. This sample has hundreds of thousands of distinct CDR3 sequences, with around 10% found just once. The material sequenced was memory (CD45RO+) T cells sorted from blood. These TCRs come from a woman aged 18-29 years in good health.

This clonotype has more than one count but fewer than ten. The CDR3: CASSGGGRRTGANVLTF. Written as DNA, the CDR3 is TGTGCCAGCAGTGGGGGTGGAAGGAGAACTGGGGCCAACGTCCTGACTTTC. The chain joins TRBV12-3 or TRBV12-4 to TRBJ2-6, with D perhaps TRBD1 or TRBD2 (5 bases each). V lost 5 bases to trimming and J lost 2 bases, with 16 bases between them. This CDR3 is built from 17 residues.

The sample holds a few counts of this clonotype. The J gene is TRBJ2-7, the V gene TRBV21-1; the DNA was not used to check the table's D call, TRBD2. TRBV21-1 is a documented pseudogene. The CDR3 extends over 15 amino acids. The CDR3 here is CASSKGDGRSYEQYF. In DNA, the CDR3 is TGTGCCAGCAGCAAAGGGGACGGCCGCTCCTACGAGCAGTACTTC.

V gene TRBV20-1 combines with J gene TRBJ2-5; D remains unclear. The CDR3 totals 13 residues. Germline V CDR1 and CDR2: DFQATT, SNEGSKA (reference sequence). V was shortened by 5 bases and J by 5 bases, with 15 bases between the two germline ends. CDR3: CSASPSQAETQYF. CDR3 DNA sequence: TGCAGTGCTTCCCCCAGCCAGGCGGAGACCCAGTACTTC.

This clonotype was counted only a few times. The chain has TRBV12-3 or TRBV12-4 and TRBJ1-1, with 9 bases aligning to TRBD1. The CDR3 has 13 amino acids. V trimming: 9 bases; J trimming: 1 base; junction bases outside the gene matches: 3. The CDR3 sequence is CARMDRGNTEAFF. CDR3 DNA sequence: TGTGCCAGGATGGACAGGGGGAACACTGAAGCTTTCTTT.

This clonotype was recorded many times. V and J are TRBV12-3 or TRBV12-4 and TRBJ2-2; the D gene is possibly TRBD1 (6 bases). CDR3 length: 14 residues. Trimming took off 6 bases at V and 0 bases at J, with 8 bases between the two ends. CDR3 residues: CASRRTANTGELFF. The DNA for the CDR3 is TGTGCCAGCAGGAGGACAGCGAACACCGGGGAGCTGTTTTTT.

This clonotype was counted at least ten times. The rearrangement links TRBV5-1 to TRBJ2-3; D is ambiguous. The V end was cut by 4 bases, the J end by 5 bases, with 14 bases between. Germline V CDR1 and CDR2: SGHRS, YFSETQ. CDR3 length equals 14 residues. This CDR3 reads CASSLASWGDTQYF. The CDR3 DNA reads as TGCGCCAGCAGCCTCGCGAGTTGGGGAGATACGCAGTATTTT.

This sequence joins TRBV18 and TRBJ1-5, with D unresolved. The ends were cut back, 0 bases at V and 4 bases at J, with 10 bases in the middle. The germline V gene has CDR1 KGHSH and CDR2 LQKENI. The CDR3 consists of 15 residues. In DNA, the CDR3 is TGTGCCAGCTCACCACCGGCAGGTGGGAATCAGCCCCAGCATTTT. As protein: CASSPPAGGNQPQHF.

CDR3 coding DNA: TGCGCCAGCAGCTTGGTGGCCGAGACCCAGTACTTC. Residues: CASSLVAETQYF. The gene calls are TRBV5-1 and TRBJ2-5, with D hard to call. V was trimmed by 0 bases and J by 5 bases, leaving 5 bases between them. CDR1 SGHRS and CDR2 YFSETQ come from the germline V gene. The CDR3 sequence is 12 residues long.

This clonotype has ten or more counts. This rearrangement joins TRBV20-1 to TRBJ2-2; tentative D call: TRBD2 (6 bases). Trimming shortened V by 0 bases and J by 6 bases, and 11 bases separated the two germline ends. Germline V gene sequence: CDR1 DFQATT, CDR2 SNEGSKA (reference sequence). The CDR3 loop spans 14 amino acids. The CDR3 sequence is CSARDLGGAGELFF. CDR3 DNA: TGCAGTGCTAGAGATCTAGGAGGGGCCGGGGAGCTGTTTTTT.

This clonotype was found many times. The genes are TRBV11-2 and TRBJ1-5; no firm D call. The CDR3 consists of 13 residues. V shed 6 bases and J shed 3 bases, with 9 bases lying between them. Germline-derived CDR1 and CDR2 are SGHAT and FQNNGV. The CDR3 DNA follows: TGTGCCAGCAGTTTTGCCACCAATCAGCCCCAGCATTTT. Amino acids: CASSFATNQPQHF. Full variable domain (missing parts from reference TRBV11-2 and TRBJ1-5): EAGVAQSPRYKIIEKRQSVAFWCNPISGHATLYWYQQILGQGPKLLIQFQNNGVVDDSQLPKDRFSAERLKGVDSTLKIQPAKLEDSAVYLCASSFATNQPQHFGDGTRLSIL.

This clonotype was observed a few times. The gene calls are TRBV29-1 and TRBJ2-3; D is perhaps TRBD1 or TRBD2 (8 bases each). From germline, CDR1 is SQVTM and CDR2 ANQGSEA. This CDR3 has 17 residues. Trimming took off 4 bases at V and 2 bases at J, with 22 bases between the two ends. The CDR3 reads CSVGIGGDRKNTDTQYF. The CDR3 DNA sequence: TGCAGCGTTGGCATCGGGGGGGACAGGAAAAACACAGATACGCAGTATTTT.

As concerns this clonotype: A clone one base away is much larger, so this may be a read error. J is TRBJ2-1 and V is TRBV9; either TRBD1 or TRBD2 may supply D (5 bases each). The CDR3 runs 14 residues. CDR1 SGDLS and CDR2 YYNGEE come from the germline V gene. The V end lost 4 bases, the J end lost 10 bases, and 18 bases lay between the germline ends. CDR3 coding DNA: TGTGCCAGCAGCCCATTCCGTGCCGGGACCGAGCAGTTCTTC. This translates into CASSPFRAGTEQFF.

J is TRBJ2-7 and V is TRBV12-3 or TRBV12-4; perhaps TRBD2 as D (5 bases). The germline V and J ends were trimmed by 5 bases and 5 bases, with 13 bases remaining between them. This CDR3 has 13 residues. CDR3 residues: CASSPNSGHEQYF. CDR3 DNA: TGTGCCAGCAGTCCTAACAGCGGCCACGAGCAGTACTTC.

The chain recombines TRBV20-1 with TRBJ2-1; the match to TRBD2 covers 8 bases. Germline CDR1 and CDR2: DFQATT and SNEGSKA (reference sequence). This CDR3 is built from 15 residues. V lost 1 base to trimming and J lost 3 bases; unmatched junction nucleotides: 5. CDR3 in DNA: TGCAGTGCTAGAGGGGCCAGCGGGGGCTACAATGAGCAGTTCTTC. Protein product: CSARGASGGYNEQFF.

Ten or more counts support this clonotype. V is TRBV11-2 and J is TRBJ1-5; D is undetermined. The length of the CDR3 is 16 residues. Germline CDR1 SGHAT, CDR2 FQNNGV. Trimming removed 5 bases at V and 0 bases at J, with 14 bases between. The CDR3 loop reads CASSLGSTSSNQPQHF. CDR3 DNA: TGTGCCAGCAGCCTGGGGAGCACAAGTAGCAATCAGCCCCAGCATTTT.

Many counts were recorded for this clonotype. J is TRBJ2-6 and V is TRBV29-1; the D is unclear. The CDR3 sequence is 13 residues long. Between the trimmed V and J ends, which lost 5 bases and 3 bases, there was a span of 8 bases. The germline gives CDR1 SQVTM, CDR2 ANQGSEA. In nucleotides, the CDR3 is TGCAGCGTTCTCATTGGTGGGGCCAACGTCCTGACTTTC. Translation gives CSVLIGGANVLTF.

This clonotype was seen many times. The V call is TRBV12-3 or TRBV12-4, the J call TRBJ1-1, with D hard to call. V gave up 6 bases and J gave up 0 bases, with 8 bases separating them. The CDR3 length is 13 residues. The DNA of the CDR3 is TGTGCCAGCAGGCAACAGCTGAACACTGAAGCTTTCTTT. Translating gives CASRQQLNTEAFF.

Only a few counts were recorded for this clonotype. The J gene is TRBJ2-7, the V gene TRBV6-2 or TRBV6-3; 10 positions match TRBD1. Germline V gene data show CDR1 as MNHEY and CDR2 as SVGEGT. The CDR3 consists of 15 residues. V lost 6 bases to trimming and J lost 5 bases; unmatched junction nucleotides: 10. As DNA, the CDR3 is TGTGCCAGCAGATATGCCGGGACAGGGGAGGACGAGCAGTACTTC. It is translated as CASRYAGTGEDEQYF.

V is TRBV6-1 and J is TRBJ1-3; D is unresolved. Trimming removed 6 bases from V and 0 bases from J, with 9 bases in between. The CDR3 is 14 residues long. Germline V gives CDR1 MNHNS, CDR2 SASEGT. CDR3 coding DNA: TGTGCCAGCAGATCGGGGTCCTCTGGAAACACCATATATTTT. Its translation is CASRSGSSGNTIYF.

The chain recombines TRBV20-1 with TRBJ2-7; the D is unclear. Trimming pared 6 bases from V and 2 bases from J, leaving 14 bases between. The CDR3 sequence is 13 residues long. Germline CDR1 and CDR2: DFQATT and SNEGSKA (reference sequence). As DNA, the CDR3 is TGCAGTGCGACCAGAGGCCCTCCCTACGAGCAGTACTTC. This translates into CSATRGPPYEQYF.

The rearrangement uses TRBV19 and TRBJ2-1; a weak D match, TRBD2 (5 bases). The CDR3 contains 14 residues. Germline CDR1 and CDR2: LNHDA and SQIVND (reference sequence). Between the trimmed V and J ends, which lost 8 bases and 4 bases, there was a span of 15 bases. CDR3 in amino acids: CASGSAITYNEQFF. The CDR3 region has the DNA TGTGCCAGTGGTAGCGCCATTACTTACAATGAGCAGTTCTTC.

Worth noting for this clonotype: A clone one base away is much larger, so this may be a read error. The chain employs TRBV6-5 and TRBJ1-1; TRBD1 aligns across 10 bases. V lost 4 bases and J lost 4; bases outside the gene matches: 0. The CDR3 is made up of 13 amino acids. The germline CDR1 and CDR2 sequences are MNHEY and SVGAGI. The CDR3 is CASSWTGGTEAFF. The CDR3 coding sequence is TGTGCCAGCAGTTGGACAGGGGGCACTGAAGCTTTCTTT.

This clonotype has more than one count but fewer than ten. The CDR3 region has the DNA TGTGCCAGCAGCTTAAGGGGCCAACCCTACAATGAGCAGTTCTTC. It translates to CASSLRGQPYNEQFF. The chain couples TRBV11-2 to TRBJ2-1; D is possibly TRBD1 (5 bases). There are 15 residues in the CDR3. The V and J ends lost 2 bases and 2 bases respectively, with 10 bases between them. CDR1 SGHAT and CDR2 FQNNGV come from the germline V gene. Full variable domain (missing parts from reference TRBV11-2 and TRBJ2-1): EAGVAQSPRYKIIEKRQSVAFWCNPISGHATLYWYQQILGQGPKLLIQFQNNGVVDDSQLPKDRFSAERLKGVDSTLKIQPAKLEDSAVYLCASSLRGQPYNEQFFGPGTRLTVL.

In this sample, this clonotype turned up many times. The chain is built from TRBV24-1 and TRBJ2-2, with unresolved D. This CDR3 contains 13 residues. Germline V gene sequence: CDR1 KGHDR, CDR2 SFDVKD. Trimming removed 3 bases from V and 6 bases from J, with 7 bases in between. In DNA, the CDR3 is TGTGCCACCAGTGATGTGGTGCCCGGGGAGCTGTTTTTT. It translates to CATSDVVPGELFF.

This clonotype was observed a few times. V and J are TRBV9 and TRBJ1-6; perhaps TRBD1 as D (5 bases). Trimming removed 3 bases from V and 10 bases from J, with 17 bases in between. Looked up from germline, CDR1 is SGDLS and CDR2 is YYNGEE. The CDR3 runs to 15 residues. The CDR3 reads CASSATQGGRSPLHF. DNA of the CDR3: TGTGCCAGCAGCGCGACTCAGGGAGGGCGGTCACCCCTCCACTTT.

This clonotype was detected many times. The rearrangement links TRBV5-1 to TRBJ2-1, with a weak D call TRBD1 (6 bases). V lost 5 bases to trimming and J lost 7 bases, with 19 bases between them. The germline V gene encodes CDR1 SGHRS and CDR2 YFSETQ. The CDR3 is made up of 15 amino acids. The CDR3, as DNA: TGCGCCAGCAGGTCCACGGGGACATCTGTAAATGAGCAGTTCTTC. This translates into CASRSTGTSVNEQFF.

This clonotype has a handful of counts. The rearrangement links TRBV25-1 to TRBJ2-3; D gene unclear. Trimming left V 10 bases short and J 4 bases short, with 12 bases between. The CDR3 has 12 residues. From germline, CDR1 is MGHDK and CDR2 SYGVNS. CDR3 sequence (DNA): TGTGCCACCCGGATGGACGCAGATACGCAGTATTTT. The encoded protein is CATRMDADTQYF.

The J gene is TRBJ2-1, the V gene TRBV6-5; 13 positions agree with TRBD2. J was trimmed by 8 bases and V by 0 bases; bases with no gene match: 7. The CDR3 consists of 17 residues. Germline CDR1 is MNHEY and CDR2 is SVGAGI. CDR3 in amino acids: CASSYSGTSGILHEQFF. The CDR3 DNA follows: TGTGCCAGCAGTTACTCGGGGACTAGCGGGATTTTGCATGAGCAGTTCTTC.

This clonotype was detected many times. The rearrangement links TRBV12-3 or TRBV12-4 to TRBJ1-3; D not certain. The ends were cut back, 3 bases at V and 8 bases at J, with 5 bases in the middle. The CDR3 totals 11 residues. In DNA form, the CDR3 reads TGTGCCAGCAGTTTGGTGCACACCATATATTTT. This gives the protein CASSLVHTIYF.